Below are 29 T cell receptor beta chains sequenced from a single sample in a study of Ad26.COV2.S vaccination and SARS-CoV-2 variants. The repertoire was sequenced with immunoSEQ multiplex PCR; TCRdb's copy has only in-frame clones and lacks some. The sample holds approximately 300,000 clones, about 86% seen once. Treatment described: around 19 received Ad26.COV2.S at low or high dose, single or two shots; 5 received placebo; per-sample allocation not given. On day 63 after the first injection, vaccine and placebo recipients gave samples. The sample was peripheral blood, taken in a trial of Ad26.COV2.S vaccine versus placebo. The receptors were gathered from a person aged 18-65 years who received the Ad26.COV2.S COVID-19 vaccine or a placebo.

The rearrangement joins TRBV18 to TRBJ1-2; D not certain. This CDR3 comprises 13 residues. Germline loops: CDR1 KGHSH, CDR2 LQKENI. Trimming stripped 6 bases from V and 2 bases from J, with 10 bases between. As DNA, the CDR3 is TGTGCCAGCTCCCCTGGCAGGAACTATGGCTACACCTTC. Translation gives CASSPGRNYGYTF.

The genes are TRBV3-1 (or the pseudogene TRBV3-2) and TRBJ2-1, with no clear D. V was clipped by 0 bases and J by 12 bases, with 9 bases between them. Germline loops: CDR1 LGHDT, CDR2 YNNKEL (reference sequence). The CDR3 is 12 residues long. DNA for the CDR3: TGTGCCAGCAGCCAAGATTCGAGGTGGCAGTTCTTC. Amino acids: CASSQDSRWQFF.

V is TRBV5-1 and J is TRBJ1-4; D unresolved. The V gene lost 1 base and the J gene lost 3 bases, with 10 bases spanning the gap. The CDR3 has 15 residues. In germline, CDR1 is SGHRS, CDR2 YFSETQ. CDR3 DNA sequence: TGCGCCAGCAGCTTGAGCGGGAACGCTAATGAAAAACTGTTTTTT. It specifies CASSLSGNANEKLFF. The complete variable domain, with remaining parts taken from reference TRBV5-1 and TRBJ1-4, reads KAGVTQTPRYLIKTRGQQVTLSCSPISGHRSVSWYQQTPGQGLQFLFEYFSETQRNKGNFPGRFSGRQFSNSRSEMNVSTLELGDSALYLCASSLSGNANEKLFFGSGTQLSVL.

V gene TRBV4-2 combines with J gene TRBJ1-1; D gene uncertain. Germline-derived CDR1 and CDR2 are LGHNA and YNFKEQ. There are 15 residues in the CDR3. Trimming removed 6 bases at V and 4 bases at J, with 18 bases between. CDR3 nucleotide sequence: TGTGCCAGCAGTCGCTCTACAGAGCACGTCACTGAAGCTTTCTTT. The encoded protein is CASSRSTEHVTEAFF.

The J gene is TRBJ1-1, the V gene TRBV6-2 or TRBV6-3; maybe TRBD1 (6 bases). In germline, CDR1 is MNHEY, CDR2 SVGEGT. CDR3 length: 14 residues. Between the trimmed V and J ends, which lost 0 bases and 1 base, there was a span of 6 bases. The CDR3 bases are TGTGCCAGCAGTTACTCAGGGGGGAACACTGAAGCTTTCTTT. Amino acids: CASSYSGGNTEAFF.

The J gene is TRBJ2-7, the V gene TRBV6-6, with 10 bases aligning to TRBD1. The CDR3 sequence is 14 residues long. Looked up from germline, CDR1 is MNHNY and CDR2 is SVGAGI (reference sequence). With V trimmed by 6 bases and J by 3 bases, 5 bases remained unmatched. The CDR3 reads CASRPGTGVYEQYF. For the CDR3, the DNA is TGTGCCAGCAGGCCCGGGACAGGGGTCTACGAGCAGTACTTC.

The rearrangement uses TRBV7-2 and TRBJ2-2; D gene unclear. Trimming cost V 1 base and J 3 bases, with 9 bases left between them. The CDR3 is made up of 15 amino acids. Germline lookup yields CDR1 SGHTA and CDR2 FQGNSA. CDR3 in amino acids: CASSLVLAYTGELFF. As DNA, the CDR3 is TGTGCCAGCAGCTTAGTGTTGGCATACACCGGGGAGCTGTTTTTT.

The chain has TRBV14 and TRBJ2-7, with a tentative D call TRBD2 (6 bases). CDR3 length: 13 residues. The germline gives CDR1 SGHDN, CDR2 FVKESK. Trimming cost V 3 bases and J 7 bases, with 13 bases left between them. The CDR3 loop is CASSQNWAGEQYF. The CDR3, as DNA: TGTGCCAGCAGCCAGAACTGGGCGGGGGAGCAGTACTTC.

This chain connects TRBV4-3 to TRBJ2-6; D is perhaps TRBD1 (5 bases). V was shortened by 4 bases and J by 2 bases, with 21 bases between the two germline ends. The germline gives CDR1 LGHNA, CDR2 YSLEER. This CDR3 spans 19 amino acids. The CDR3 DNA sequence: TGCGCCAGCAGCCCCAAAAGTCAGGGCCCGGATACTGGGGCCAACGTCCTGACTTTC. Protein: CASSPKSQGPDTGANVLTF.

This clone was detected once. The rearrangement joins TRBV10-2 to TRBJ2-3; 12 nucleotides agree with TRBD2. V shed 6 bases, J shed 5 bases, and the junction held 6 bases outside the gene matches. The CDR3 is made up of 15 amino acids. The germline gives CDR1 WSHSY, CDR2 SAAADI. The CDR3 reads CASSVTSGGKDTQYF. In DNA form, the CDR3 reads TGCGCCAGCAGCGTTACTAGCGGGGGGAAAGATACGCAGTATTTT.

J is TRBJ1-1 and V is TRBV30; 8 bases map to TRBD1. The germline V gene encodes CDR1 GTSNPN and CDR2 SVGIG (reference sequence). This CDR3 region has 13 residues. J gave up 5 bases and V 0 bases, and 2 bases lay outside the gene matches. CDR3 sequence (DNA): TGTGCCTGGAGTGTACGACAGGGGACTGAAGCTTTCTTT. Residues: CAWSVRQGTEAFF. The whole variable domain, remainder taken from reference TRBV30 and TRBJ1-1, is SQTIHQWPATLVQPVGSPLSLECTVEGTSNPNLYWYRQAAGRGLQLLFYSVGIGQISSEVPQNLSASRPQDRQFILSSKKLLLSDSGFYLCAWSVRQGTEAFFGQGTRLTVV.

The chain employs TRBV27 and TRBJ2-7; D is possibly TRBD2 (7 bases). The V and J ends lost 3 bases and 2 bases respectively, with 11 bases between them. The CDR3 loop spans 14 amino acids. Germline V gene lookup returns CDR1 MNHEY and CDR2 SMNVEV (reference sequence). This chain's CDR3 is CASSLGGAPYEQYF. The CDR3 bases are TGTGCCAGCAGTTTGGGGGGGGCCCCCTACGAGCAGTACTTC.

Regarding this clone: A junction boundary mismatches the germline segment, possibly from a read error. The V gene is TRBV27, the J gene TRBJ2-2, with TRBD1 matching over 10 bases. Per germline, CDR1 MNHEY and CDR2 SMNVEV (reference sequence). The CDR3 totals 14 residues. CDR3 nucleotide sequence: TGTGCCAGCAGTTTCGGGACAGGGGTGGGGGGGCTGTTTTTT. This codes for CASSFGTGVGGLFF.

This clone was counted a few times. V usage is TRBV18 and J usage is TRBJ1-1; perhaps TRBD1 as D (5 bases). The CDR3 runs to 16 residues. CDR1 is KGHSH, CDR2 LQKENI, per germline. The V and J ends lost 4 bases and 0 bases respectively, with 15 bases between them. The CDR3 DNA reads TGTGCCAGCTCACGCGGGACCGGGAAGATGAACACTGAAGCTTTCTTT. Its protein product is CASSRGTGKMNTEAFF.

The V call is TRBV18, the J call TRBJ1-5, with D hard to call. Germline assignment: CDR1 KGHSH and CDR2 LQKENI. Trimming stripped 6 bases from V and 7 bases from J, with 22 bases between. The CDR3 covers 16 residues. The CDR3 DNA sequence: TGTGCCAGCTCCCACCGTGGGGTGGCCGGGAGCCAGCCCCAGCATTTT. Translation gives CASSHRGVAGSQPQHF.

The rearrangement joins TRBV4-1 to TRBJ1-2, with 7 bases that match TRBD1. V trimming: 1 base; J trimming: 8 bases; junction bases outside the gene matches: 19. Germline values: CDR1 MGHRA, CDR2 YSYEKL. The CDR3 has 18 residues. The CDR3 DNA is TGCGCCAGCAGCCAAGGGGAACAGGGGCGCAGGCCCCCGTGGGGCTACACCTTC. Its translation is CASSQGEQGRRPPWGYTF.

The V call is TRBV14, the J call TRBJ2-5; the D gene is possibly TRBD1 (6 bases). The V end was cut by 5 bases, the J end by 9 bases, with 16 bases between. CDR3 length: 13 residues. Germline-derived CDR1 and CDR2 are SGHDN and FVKESK. In DNA, the CDR3 is TGTGCCAGCAGCGAGGGACACCGTTTGGCCCAGTACTTC. It specifies CASSEGHRLAQYF.

CDR3 sequence: CASSYSDRALGYTF. The CDR3 DNA follows: TGTGCCAGCAGTTATTCAGACAGGGCTCTTGGCTACACCTTC. This chain uses TRBV6-6 with TRBJ1-2, with 7 bases that match TRBD1. V trimming: 3 bases; J trimming: 7 bases; junction bases outside the gene matches: 8. The CDR3 runs to 14 residues. Germline CDR1 MNHNY, CDR2 SVGAGI (reference sequence).

The chain joins TRBV25-1 to TRBJ1-3; D might be TRBD1 (6 bases). V was trimmed by 6 bases and J by 4 bases, leaving 10 bases between them. Looked up from germline, CDR1 is MGHDK and CDR2 is SYGVNS. CDR3 length: 13 residues. The CDR3 region is CASSGGWGNTIYF. The CDR3 coding sequence is TGTGCCAGCAGCGGGGGCTGGGGAAACACCATATATTTT.

The chain employs TRBV10-3 and TRBJ1-4, with 7 nucleotides matching TRBD1. V lost 4 bases to trimming and J lost 5 bases; unmatched junction nucleotides: 10. Germline CDR1 and CDR2: ENHRY and SYGVKD. The CDR3 totals 16 residues. This chain's CDR3 is CAISADRRGVNEKLFF. Written as DNA, the CDR3 is TGTGCCATCAGTGCGGATCGCAGGGGGGTGAATGAAAAACTGTTTTTT.

This sequence joins TRBV7-2 and TRBJ2-7; D perhaps matches TRBD1 (5 bases). The length of the CDR3 is 13 residues. With 4 bases removed from V and 0 bases from J, the gap between germline ends came to 7 bases. CDR1 SGHTA and CDR2 FQGNSA come from the germline V gene. The CDR3 DNA sequence: TGTGCCAGCAGCTACAGGAGCTCCTACGAGCAGTACTTC. This translates into CASSYRSSYEQYF.

This clone was detected only once. The J gene is TRBJ2-7, the V gene TRBV7-8; D tentatively fits TRBD1 or TRBD2 (5 bases each). V gave up 2 bases and J gave up 2 bases, with 10 bases separating them. CDR1 SGHVS and CDR2 FQNEAQ come from the germline V gene. The CDR3 covers 14 residues. The chain's CDR3 is CASSLLGDAYEQYF. The CDR3 DNA reads TGTGCCAGCAGCTTATTGGGGGACGCCTACGAGCAGTACTTC.

The chain uses TRBV6-1 and TRBJ1-2; 7 bases fit TRBD1. J lost 2 bases, V lost 3 bases, and 3 bases had no gene match. In germline, CDR1 is MNHNS, CDR2 SASEGT. CDR3 length: 14 amino acids. The CDR3 nucleotides read TGTGCCAGCAGTGAGCTGGGACAGAACTATGGCTACACCTTC. The encoded protein is CASSELGQNYGYTF.

Turning to this clone: Other DNA sequences of this sample code for an identical CDR3. The rearrangement uses TRBV4-3 and TRBJ1-5; D gene ambiguous. The V gene lost 0 bases and the J gene lost 1 base, with 7 bases spanning the gap. CDR3 size: 15 residues. CDR1 is LGHNA, CDR2 YSLEER, per germline. The CDR3 protein is CASSQDTQSNQPQHF. Written as DNA, the CDR3 is TGCGCCAGCAGCCAAGATACGCAGAGCAATCAGCCCCAGCATTTT.

The CDR3 coding sequence is TGTGCCAGCAGTTCAAGGGACGGGGTCATGAACACTGAAGCTTTCTTT. Translation gives CASSSRDGVMNTEAFF. This rearrangement joins TRBV6-6 to TRBJ1-1; D is possibly TRBD1 (5 bases). There are 16 residues in the CDR3. V was shortened by 4 bases and J by 0 bases, with 15 bases between the two germline ends. Per germline, CDR1 MNHNY and CDR2 SVGAGI (reference sequence).

The CDR3 region has the DNA TGTGCCAGCAGTTTCTCGGGGGGGAATGAGCAGTTCTTC. It encodes CASSFSGGNEQFF. The J gene is TRBJ2-1, the V gene TRBV12-3 or TRBV12-4, with 8 bases lining up with TRBD2. Trimming took 3 bases from V and 7 from J; bases not matched to a gene: 2. The CDR3 consists of 13 residues.

The genes are TRBV18 and TRBJ2-2, with 9 bases aligning to TRBD2. Trimming removed 0 bases from V and 4 bases from J; junction bases left unmatched: 0. CDR1 is KGHSH, CDR2 LQKENI, per germline. The CDR3 contains 15 residues. The CDR3: CASSPPSGSTGELFF. In DNA, the CDR3 is TGTGCCAGCTCACCACCTAGCGGGAGCACCGGGGAGCTGTTTTTT.

The rearrangement uses TRBV27 and TRBJ2-3; D might be TRBD1 (7 bases). The CDR3 is made up of 16 amino acids. CDR1 MNHEY and CDR2 SMNVEV come from the germline V gene (reference sequence). V was clipped by 2 bases and J by 6 bases, with 18 bases between them. CDR3 in amino acids: CASSLTRDSFGDTQYF. Written as DNA, the CDR3 is TGTGCCAGCAGTTTAACGCGGGACAGCTTTGGGGATACGCAGTATTTT.

This chain uses TRBV4-1 with TRBJ1-1, with a weak D call TRBD1 (5 bases). Trimming stripped 1 base from V and 1 base from J, with 10 bases between. CDR3 size: 15 residues. The germline V gene has CDR1 MGHRA and CDR2 YSYEKL. The CDR3: CASSQGYTGNTEAFF. The CDR3 region has the DNA TGCGCCAGCAGCCAAGGGTATACAGGGAACACTGAAGCTTTCTTT.